These 28 T cell receptor beta chains share one sample of origin, sequenced in a study of blood T cell repertoires in COVID-19. TCRdb's table, derived via immunoSEQ multiplex PCR, lists solely in-frame clones and lacks some. The data hold approximately 120,000 clones, with around 81% observed a single time. Sequencing was carried out using peripheral blood. These receptors originate from a human donor in a cohort sampled during active or convalescent COVID-19.

V gene TRBV19 combines with J gene TRBJ1-2; 8 bases agree with TRBD1. CDR1 is LNHDA and CDR2 is SQIVND in the germline V gene (reference sequence). With V trimmed by 3 bases and J by 4 bases, 10 bases remained unmatched. The CDR3 covers 16 residues. CDR3 nucleotide sequence: TGTGCCAGTAGTATCCTCCAGGGGGCTCTACGCTATGGCTACACCTTC. Its translation: CASSILQGALRYGYTF.

V gene TRBV20-1 combines with J gene TRBJ2-7, with a possible D match to TRBD2 (6 bases). The CDR3 is made up of 11 amino acids. Germline loops: CDR1 DFQATT, CDR2 SNEGSKA (reference sequence). DNA of the CDR3: TGCAGCCCTCGGGGGTCCTACGAGCAGTACTTC. Translation: CSPRGSYEQYF.

The chain employs TRBV9 and TRBJ2-1, with a possible D match to TRBD1 (5 bases). Germline V gene data show CDR1 as SGDLS and CDR2 as YYNGEE. V was trimmed by 1 base and J by 5 bases, leaving 10 bases between them. The CDR3 is made up of 14 amino acids. The CDR3 is CASSVLAGNNEQFF. DNA for the CDR3: TGTGCCAGCAGCGTATTGGCAGGGAACAATGAGCAGTTCTTC.

The chain recombines TRBV10-3 with TRBJ2-2, with D maybe TRBD2 (6 bases). The germline V and J ends were trimmed by 0 bases and 1 base, with 6 bases remaining between them. Germline V gives CDR1 ENHRY, CDR2 SYGVKD. CDR3 size: 15 residues. For the CDR3, the DNA is TGTGCCATCAGTGAGTCGCGGGGGAACACCGGGGAGCTGTTTTTT. Its translation is CAISESRGNTGELFF.

The chain combines TRBV11-3 with TRBJ1-1; D gene unclear. The CDR3 loop spans 14 amino acids. V was pared by 5 bases and J by 1 base, with 11 bases between. Germline CDR1 and CDR2: SGHNT and YENEEA. The CDR3 here is CASSPGISNTEAFF. Written as DNA, the CDR3 is TGTGCCAGCAGCCCCGGGATTTCGAACACTGAAGCTTTCTTT.

This clone showed up just a few times. The chain carries TRBV5-7 and TRBJ2-7, with D possibly TRBD1 on 6 matching bases. TRBV5-7 belongs to the ORF category, with a function that is uncertain. The V end was cut by 3 bases, the J end by 2 bases, with 18 bases between. The CDR3 is 16 amino acids. The CDR3 sequence: CASSWGTQGWTYEQYF. DNA of the CDR3: TGTGCCAGCAGCTGGGGGACACAGGGTTGGACCTACGAGCAGTACTTC.

V usage is TRBV29-1 and J usage is TRBJ2-3, with a tentative D call TRBD1 (5 bases). Looked up from germline, CDR1 is SQVTM and CDR2 is ANQGSEA. This CDR3 has 17 amino acids. Trimming took 2 bases from V and 1 from J, leaving 19 bases between them. The CDR3 region has the DNA TGCAGCGTTGAACCACCCTTAGGGGTTCGTCGCACAGATACGCAGTATTTT. It translates to CSVEPPLGVRRTDTQYF.

This rearrangement joins TRBV6-2 or TRBV6-3 to TRBJ2-7, with D unclear. The length of the CDR3 is 12 residues. Per the germline V gene, CDR1 is MNHEY and CDR2 is SVGEGT. Trimming pared 6 bases from V and 0 bases from J, leaving 6 bases between. Here the CDR3 reads CASSRASYEQYF. CDR3 coding DNA: TGTGCCAGCAGCCGGGCCTCCTACGAGCAGTACTTC.

Only one count was recorded for this clone. The V call is TRBV10-3, the J call TRBJ1-5; 7 positions match TRBD1. The CDR3 consists of 16 residues. Unmatched junction bases numbered 4, after V lost 0 bases and J lost 2 bases. Germline V gives CDR1 ENHRY, CDR2 SYGVKD. The CDR3 region is CAISESIGQGNQPQHF. Here the CDR3 DNA reads TGTGCCATCAGTGAGTCAATCGGACAGGGCAATCAGCCCCAGCATTTT.

The rearrangement joins TRBV11-3 to TRBJ2-7, with TRBD1 as a possible D gene (5 bases). The CDR3 runs to 11 residues. The germline V and J ends were trimmed by 2 bases and 6 bases, with 5 bases remaining between them. Germline CDR1 SGHNT, CDR2 YENEEA. The DNA of the CDR3 is TGTGCCAGCAGCTTAAGGGGCGAGCAGTACTTC. Translated: CASSLRGEQYF.

This clone has only one observation. The chain recombines TRBV9 with TRBJ2-1, with D possibly being TRBD1 (6 bases). Trimming took 0 bases from V and 2 from J, leaving 24 bases between them. CDR1 and CDR2 (germline): SGDLS, YYNGEE. The CDR3 is 20 amino acids. CDR3 sequence (DNA): TGTGCCAGCAGCGTAGCCGAACAGGGACGAGGGAAACGAGCCTACAATGAGCAGTTCTTC. Translation: CASSVAEQGRGKRAYNEQFF.

CDR3 in DNA: TGTGCCAGTAGGACGGGACAGGGGGCTTACGAGCAGTTCTTC. Amino acids: CASRTGQGAYEQFF. This chain connects TRBV19 to TRBJ2-1; 12 bases are a match to TRBD1. Losses at the gene ends were 6 bases for V and 10 bases for J; bases not matched to a gene: 7. Germline V CDR1 and CDR2: LNHDA, SQIVND (reference sequence). CDR3 size: 14 residues.

A note on this clone: The sample has other DNA sequences that encode this CDR3 too. The chain links TRBV19 to TRBJ1-5, with D possibly matching TRBD1 (5 bases). Germline CDR1 LNHDA, CDR2 SQIVND (reference sequence). The CDR3 sequence is 14 residues long. V lost 6 bases and J lost 0, with 9 bases in between. CDR3 sequence reads: CASSPDSSNQPQHF. The CDR3 DNA reads as TGTGCCAGTAGCCCCGACAGTAGCAATCAGCCCCAGCATTTT. Drawing the rest from reference TRBV19 and TRBJ1-5, the complete variable domain is DGGITQSPKYLFRKEGQNVTLSCEQNLNHDAMYWYRQDPGQGLRLIYYSQIVNDFQKGDIAEGYSVSREKKESFPLTVTSAQKNPTAFYLCASSPDSSNQPQHFGDGTRLSIL.

The CDR3 bases are TGCAGCGTCCTAAGCTCCTACAATGAGCAGTTCTTC. Translation: CSVLSSYNEQFF. V is TRBV29-1 and J is TRBJ2-1, with D uncertain. Per the germline V gene, CDR1 is SQVTM and CDR2 is ANQGSEA. Deletions cut 6 bases from V and 0 bases from J, with 6 bases between. CDR3 length: 12 amino acids.

CDR3 sequence: CATSDSREGDTEAFF. As DNA, the CDR3 is TGTGCCACCAGTGATTCCCGGGAGGGTGACACTGAAGCTTTCTTT. The gene calls are TRBV24-1 and TRBJ1-1; D gene ambiguous. V dropped 2 bases and J dropped 3 bases, with 12 bases sitting between them. The CDR3 sequence is 15 residues long. CDR1 is KGHDR and CDR2 is SFDVKD in the germline V gene.

In its sample, this clone was seen a few times. J is TRBJ1-4 and V is TRBV9; D may be TRBD1 (6 bases). Germline values: CDR1 SGDLS, CDR2 YYNGEE. V was clipped by 4 bases and J by 6 bases, with 13 bases between them. CDR3 size: 14 residues. Here the CDR3 reads CASSRGGEDEKLFF. DNA of the CDR3: TGTGCCAGCAGCCGAGGGGGGGAGGATGAAAAACTGTTTTTT.

V usage is TRBV7-2 and J usage is TRBJ2-4; D not certain. CDR1 SGHTA and CDR2 FQGNSA come from the germline V gene. V gave up 1 base and J gave up 9 bases, with 10 bases separating them. The CDR3 has 13 residues. The DNA of the CDR3 is TGTGCCAGCAGCTTAGGCGGAGTTGGCATTCAGTACTTC. This translates into CASSLGGVGIQYF.

This clone was recorded only once. The chain carries TRBV6-2 or TRBV6-3 and TRBJ1-4; 9 nucleotides agree with TRBD1. Per germline, CDR1 MNHEY and CDR2 SVGEGT. The CDR3 contains 16 residues. Losses at the gene ends were 4 bases for V and 7 bases for J; bases not matched to a gene: 10. The CDR3 DNA is TGTGCCAGCAGTTTCACCGCCGGGACAGGGCCTGAAAAACTGTTTTTT. Translating it yields CASSFTAGTGPEKLFF.

This chain connects TRBV6-6 to TRBJ1-6; D remains ambiguous. The CDR3 contains 14 residues. Germline CDR1 is MNHNY and CDR2 is SVGAGI (reference sequence). Trimming shortened V by 2 bases and J by 7 bases, and 9 bases separated the two germline ends. CDR3 in DNA: TGTGCCAGCAGTTACGCCAGGTCGAATTCACCCCTCCACTTT. Translation gives CASSYARSNSPLHF.

This chain connects TRBV5-1 to TRBJ2-1; 16 bases match TRBD2. Germline V gene lookup returns CDR1 SGHRS and CDR2 YFSETQ. The CDR3 sequence is 19 residues long. The trim removed 5 bases at V and 3 bases at J, leaving 11 bases unmatched. DNA for the CDR3: TGCGCCAGCAGTCTTACCGGGACTAGCGGGAGGGCCTTCTACAATGAGCAGTTCTTC. Its protein is CASSLTGTSGRAFYNEQFF.

V and J are TRBV6-2 or TRBV6-3 and TRBJ1-1; D is unresolved. This CDR3 spans 14 amino acids. V gave up 5 bases and J gave up 1 base, with 11 bases separating them. The germline V gene has CDR1 MNHEY and CDR2 SVGEGT. The CDR3 sequence: CASSGMRENTEAFF. The CDR3, as DNA: TGTGCCAGCAGTGGGATGAGGGAGAACACTGAAGCTTTCTTT.

The chain joins TRBV3-1 (or the pseudogene TRBV3-2) to TRBJ1-6, with a weak D call TRBD1 (5 bases). This CDR3 has 23 residues. Trimming shortened V by 7 bases and J by 0 bases, and 34 bases separated the two germline ends. Germline values: CDR1 LGHDT, CDR2 YNNKEL (reference sequence). The CDR3 DNA follows: TGTGCCAGCACCCGGAAGCTACAGGTTAGCCCTCCCCTCCGATTCTCCTATAATTCACCCCTCCACTTT. Protein sequence: CASTRKLQVSPPLRFSYNSPLHF.

Here the CDR3 DNA reads TGTGCCAGCAGTTACTCAGGCGTACAGGGGATTTACAATGAGCAGTTCTTC. Translated, it gives CASSYSGVQGIYNEQFF. The V gene is TRBV6-2 or TRBV6-3, the J gene TRBJ2-1; 7 bases line up with TRBD1. J gave up 4 bases and V 0 bases, and 9 bases lay outside the gene matches. Germline CDR1 is MNHEY and CDR2 is SVGEGT. This CDR3 is built from 17 residues.

The V call is TRBV11-2, the J call TRBJ2-7, with a weak D call TRBD2 (5 bases). Germline values: CDR1 SGHAT, CDR2 FQNNGV. The V and J ends lost 0 bases and 6 bases respectively, with 9 bases between them. The CDR3 sequence is 13 residues long. CDR3 loop: CASSLDGGREQYF. Here the CDR3 DNA reads TGTGCCAGCAGCTTAGATGGAGGTCGCGAGCAGTACTTC.

This chain uses TRBV29-1 with TRBJ2-7; 12 bases align to TRBD2. V dropped 4 bases and J dropped 2; count of bases not matched to a gene: 9. The CDR3 consists of 16 residues. The germline V gene encodes CDR1 SQVTM and CDR2 ANQGSEA. The CDR3 DNA is TGCAGCGTTGTCCTTGGCTCTAGCGGGGGGGCCTACGAGCAGTACTTC. It codes for CSVVLGSSGGAYEQYF.

The V and J genes are TRBV11-2 and TRBJ2-1; possibly TRBD2 for D (6 bases). Germline V gene data show CDR1 as SGHAT and CDR2 as FQNNGV. V lost 4 bases and J 0 bases, leaving 16 bases between the germline ends. This CDR3 is built from 17 residues. CDR3: CASSSIRGVSSYNEQFF. CDR3 sequence (DNA): TGTGCCAGCAGCTCTATCCGCGGGGTGTCCTCCTACAATGAGCAGTTCTTC.

The chain employs TRBV6-6 and TRBJ1-3; TRBD1 matches at 8 bases. Trimming cost V 6 bases and J 4 bases; bases outside gene matches: 8. CDR3 length equals 15 residues. Looked up from germline, CDR1 is MNHNY and CDR2 is SVGAGI (reference sequence). The CDR3 DNA follows: TGTGCCAGCAGCACATCCGGGACAGGCGGAAACACCATATATTTT. It codes for CASSTSGTGGNTIYF.

The chain joins TRBV4-3 to TRBJ2-3; 8 bases map to TRBD1. Germline trimming cut 1 base from V and 2 bases from J; bases unmatched to any gene: 2. The CDR3 has 15 residues. Germline V gene data show CDR1 as LGHNA and CDR2 as YSLEER. The CDR3 reads CASSQGTGLTDTQYF. The CDR3 region has the DNA TGCGCCAGCAGCCAAGGGACAGGGCTCACAGATACGCAGTATTTT.